Below are 10 T cell receptor beta chains sequenced from a single sample in a study of blood T cell repertoires in COVID-19. TCRdb's table, derived via immunoSEQ multiplex PCR, lists solely in-frame clones and lacks some. The sample yields approximately 390,000 clones, around 89% seen once. The specimen sequenced was peripheral blood. The receptors come from a man in his late teens or twenties with active or convalescent COVID-19.

This clone was found a few times. The chain has TRBV2 and TRBJ1-1; D gene unclear. The length of the CDR3 is 13 residues. The ends were cut back, 3 bases at V and 2 bases at J, with 7 bases in the middle. Germline-derived CDR1 and CDR2 are SNHLY and FYNNEI. This CDR3 reads CASSEEANTEAFF. In DNA, the CDR3 is TGTGCCAGCAGTGAGGAGGCAAACACTGAAGCTTTCTTT. Full variable domain (missing parts from reference TRBV2 and TRBJ1-1): EPEVTQTPSHQVTQMGQEVILRCVPISNHLYFYWYRQILGQKVEFLVSFYNNEISEKSEIFDDQFSVERPDGSNFTLKIRSTKLEDSAMYFCASSEEANTEAFFGQGTRLTVV.

The rearrangement joins TRBV6-2 or TRBV6-3 to TRBJ2-3; 10 bases map to TRBD2. Unmatched junction bases numbered 10, after V lost 6 bases and J lost 4 bases. The CDR3 contains 16 residues. Per germline, CDR1 MNHEY and CDR2 SVGEGT. CDR3 sequence (DNA): TGTGCCAGCAGCACATATAGCGGGAGGACACCAGATACGCAGTATTTT. Its translation: CASSTYSGRTPDTQYF.

This rearrangement joins TRBV11-3 to TRBJ2-4; D possibly corresponds to TRBD2 (5 bases). V was clipped by 1 base and J by 4 bases, with 5 bases between them. Germline lookup yields CDR1 SGHNT and CDR2 YENEEA. This CDR3 contains 13 residues. The CDR3 spells CASSLGGKNIQYF. CDR3 DNA: TGTGCCAGCAGCTTAGGCGGGAAAAACATTCAGTACTTC. Drawing the rest from reference TRBV11-3 and TRBJ2-4, the complete variable domain is EAGVVQSPRYKIIEKKQPVAFWCNPISGHNTLYWYLQNLGQGPELLIRYENEEAVDDSQLPKDRFSAERLKGVDSTLKIQPAELGDSAVYLCASSLGGKNIQYFGAGTRLSVL.

The sample holds one count of this clone. The chain employs TRBV7-9 and TRBJ1-2; 7 bases line up with TRBD1. This CDR3 has 13 amino acids. Trimming took 2 bases from V and 7 from J; bases not matched to a gene: 4. From germline, CDR1 is SEHNR and CDR2 FQNEAQ (reference sequence). The DNA of the CDR3 is TGTGCCAGCAGCTTAAACAGGGGAATTGGCTACACCTTC. Encoded protein: CASSLNRGIGYTF.

The rearrangement links TRBV25-1 to TRBJ2-7; TRBD2 is a possible D gene (6 bases). Germline V lookup: CDR1 MGHDK, CDR2 SYGVNS. Deletions cut 5 bases from V and 6 bases from J, with 17 bases between. The CDR3 runs to 14 residues. The CDR3 bases are TGTGCCAGCAGTTTCTCAGGGAGGCCCCTCGAGCAGTACTTC. As protein: CASSFSGRPLEQYF.

CDR3 in amino acids: CASSPWTDFATNEKLFF. DNA of the CDR3: TGTGCCAGCAGCCCGTGGACAGATTTTGCAACTAATGAAAAACTGTTTTTT. This sequence joins TRBV5-6 and TRBJ1-4; D is perhaps TRBD1 (6 bases). The CDR3 sequence is 17 residues long. Germline-derived CDR1 and CDR2 are SGHDT and YYEEEE. The V end lost 4 bases, the J end lost 0 bases, and 16 bases lay between the germline ends.

The chain combines TRBV6-5 with TRBJ2-5; D uncertain. The germline V gene encodes CDR1 MNHEY and CDR2 SVGAGI. The CDR3 length is 11 residues. V gave up 4 bases and J gave up 7 bases, with 7 bases separating them. The DNA of the CDR3 is TGTGCCAGCAGTTCCCACGGGACCCAGTACTTC. Translation gives CASSSHGTQYF.

This clone was observed many times. Other DNA variants within this sample encode the same CDR3. The genes are TRBV30 and TRBJ2-7; TRBD2 matches 7 bases. In germline, CDR1 is GTSNPN, CDR2 SVGIG (reference sequence). J gave up 6 bases and V 2 bases, and 1 base lay outside the gene matches. The CDR3 spans 11 residues. The CDR3 coding sequence is TGTGCCTGGAGTTGGGGGGGCGAGCAGTACTTC. Amino acid sequence: CAWSWGGEQYF.

This chain connects TRBV18 to TRBJ1-2, with 8 positions matching TRBD1. This CDR3 region has 14 residues. Per the germline V gene, CDR1 is KGHSH and CDR2 is LQKENI. The trim removed 7 bases at V and 2 bases at J, leaving 6 bases unmatched. CDR3 nucleotides: TGTGCCAGCTTTGGACAGGGTGGGAACTATGGCTACACCTTC. Amino acids: CASFGQGGNYGYTF.

The chain uses TRBV7-3 and TRBJ2-2; 7 bases line up with TRBD1. This CDR3 is 16 amino acids long. V gave up 5 bases and J gave up 0 bases; unmatched junction bases: 6. The germline gives CDR1 SGHTA, CDR2 FQGTGA. In DNA, the CDR3 is TGTGCCAGCAGCCGATCCGGGACAGCGAACACCGGGGAGCTGTTTTTT. Translated, it gives CASSRSGTANTGELFF.